The table lists the clone carrying this T cell receptor (beta chain) with a count of one. The sample contains more than one DNA sequence encoding this CDR3. This entry is derived from a study of blood T cell repertoires in COVID-19. Study as a whole: From the United States, Italy and Spain came samples of acute and convalescent COVID-19. T cells, B-cell-depleted T cells, or PBMCs supplied cDNA or gDNA.

Clones were sequenced by immunoSEQ multiplex PCR, and TCRdb holds only the in-frame ones, with some missing. The data contain roughly 180,000 clones, roughly 81% of them singletons. Enrolled during active infection, Seattle patients were then followed longitudinally. Material for sequencing was peripheral blood. The TCR originated in a woman of 80 years or more with COVID-19, enrolled during active disease.

The DNA of the CDR3 is TGTGCCAGTAGTATTCAGGGGAACACTGAAGCTTTCTTT. The encoded protein is CASSIQGNTEAFF. The chain has TRBV19 and TRBJ1-1; possible D gene TRBD1, 5 bases. Germline CDR1 reads LNHDA; CDR2 reads SQIVND (reference sequence). V was pared by 3 bases and J by 1 base, with 6 bases between. The CDR3 length is 13 residues.